Many counts were recorded for the clone carrying this T cell receptor beta chain. Per the germline V gene, CDR1 is DFQATT and CDR2 is SNEGSKA (reference sequence). The CDR3 contains 14 residues. V lost 6 bases to trimming and J lost 0 bases, with 15 bases between them. The sample belongs to a study of T-cell reconstitution after alpha-beta-depleted transplantation in children. Preparing the TCRbeta library involved the use of unique molecular identifiers. TCRdb redid the calling of the PCR reads with MiXCR, one entry per CDR3 protein. The repertoire holds some 240,000 distinct CDR3 sequences, 9.7% seen once, with around 5% in the top ten.

Sequenced here: PBMCs from the stem cell graft donor, sampled from the stem cell graft. J is TRBJ2-7 and V is TRBV20-1; TRBD1 might be the D (6 bases). This sequence was found in a human donor who donated a stem cell graft to a child with SCID. Here the CDR3 reads CSARNDRSSYEQYF. DNA for the CDR3: TGCAGTGCGCGTAACGACAGGAGCTCCTACGAGCAGTACTTC.